This T cell receptor beta chain was recovered during a study of blood T cells in healthy people across ages. Together with a sample-barcoded 5' primer, a J-beta primer mix was included in a second PCR lasting about 6 to 11 cycles. In TCRdb, the 5' RACE reads were re-called with MiXCR into one record per CDR3 protein. The repertoire holds fewer than 1,000,000 distinct CDR3 sequences, with 35% to 60% as singletons. V was clipped by 4 bases and J by 5 bases, with 8 bases between them. Germline V gene data show CDR1 as SGHTA and CDR2 as FQGNSA. There are 12 residues in the CDR3. The TCR originated in an elderly man in good health. Specimen: blood. The genes are TRBV7-2 and TRBJ2-5; tentative D call: TRBD2 (5 bases). The CDR3 DNA reads TGTGCCAGCAGCTCGAGGAGGGAGACCCAGTACTTC. Translation: CASSSRRETQYF.